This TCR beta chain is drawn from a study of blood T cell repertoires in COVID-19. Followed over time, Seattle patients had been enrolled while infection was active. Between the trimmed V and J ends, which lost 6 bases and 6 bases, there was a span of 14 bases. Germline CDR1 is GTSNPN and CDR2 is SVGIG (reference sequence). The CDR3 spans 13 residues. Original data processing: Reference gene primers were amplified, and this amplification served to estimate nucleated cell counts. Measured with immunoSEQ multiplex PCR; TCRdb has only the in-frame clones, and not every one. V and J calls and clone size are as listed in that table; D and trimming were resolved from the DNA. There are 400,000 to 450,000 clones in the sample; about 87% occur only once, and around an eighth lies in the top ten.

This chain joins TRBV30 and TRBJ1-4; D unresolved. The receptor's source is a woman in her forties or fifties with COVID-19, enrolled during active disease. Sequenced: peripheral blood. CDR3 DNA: TGTGCCTGCCACGGGATAAAGGATGAAAAACTGTTTTTT. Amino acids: CACHGIKDEKLFF.